Below, 4 T cell receptor beta chains from the same sample are listed, as sequenced in a study of blood T cell repertoires in COVID-19. The repertoire was sequenced with immunoSEQ multiplex PCR; TCRdb's copy has only in-frame clones and lacks some. The table includes fewer than 300,000 clones, 82% detected once. The specimen sequenced was PBMCs or T cells enriched from blood (not recorded which). Every receptor here comes from a man aged 40-49 years who had been exposed to COVID-19.

The rearrangement links TRBV28 to TRBJ1-5; TRBD1 matches 10 bases. CDR1 and CDR2 (germline): MDHEN, SYDVKM. The CDR3 is made up of 15 amino acids. The ends lost 5 bases at V and 6 bases at J; junction bases unmatched: 7. The CDR3 DNA sequence: TGTGCCAGCAGTACCGGGACAGGGGTGGGTCAGCCCCAGCATTTT. This encodes CASSTGTGVGQPQHF.

This sequence joins TRBV7-3 and TRBJ2-1; a possible D gene is TRBD1 (6 bases). The CDR3 extends over 16 amino acids. Between the trimmed V and J ends, which lost 2 bases and 0 bases, there was a span of 11 bases. Germline V lookup: CDR1 SGHTA, CDR2 FQGTGA. The CDR3 coding sequence is TGTGCCAGCAGCTTAGCAACAGGGATCTCCTACAATGAGCAGTTCTTC. This sequence encodes CASSLATGISYNEQFF. The variable domain in full, completed from reference TRBV7-3 and TRBJ2-1, reads GAGVSQTPSNKVTEKGKYVELRCDPISGHTALYWYRQSLGQGPEFLIYFQGTGAADDSGLPNDRFFAVRPEGSVSTLKIQRTERGDSAVYLCASSLATGISYNEQFFGPGTRLTVL.

The chain recombines TRBV28 with TRBJ1-4; D remains ambiguous. The germline CDR1 and CDR2 sequences are MDHEN and SYDVKM. V lost 1 base to trimming and J lost 7 bases, with 10 bases between them. CDR3 length: 14 residues. CDR3 in amino acids: CASSLSGRGEKLFF. CDR3 nucleotide sequence: TGTGCCAGCAGTTTATCGGGGAGAGGTGAAAAACTGTTTTTT.

The genes are TRBV2 and TRBJ2-3; 7 positions agree with TRBD2. V lost 6 bases, J lost 3 bases, and 6 bases stayed unmatched. The V gene's germline CDR1 is SNHLY and CDR2 FYNNEI. The length of the CDR3 is 14 residues. The CDR3 nucleotides read TGTGCCAGCAGCCTACCCGGGGGGACAGATACGCAGTATTTT. As protein: CASSLPGGTDTQYF.